Shown below are 25 T cell receptor beta chains from a single sample sequenced in a study of T cells after yellow fever vaccination. Each CDR3 protein is one row after TCRdb ran MiXCR on the 5' RACE reads. The table has about 340,000 distinct CDR3 sequences, 3% to 4.5% seen once. The specimen comprised PBMCs, sampled 5 days after the yellow fever booster vaccination. The source is a young man who received the YFV17D yellow fever vaccine.

The chain combines TRBV6-5 with TRBJ2-1; D remains ambiguous. Trimming took 4 bases from V and 3 from J, leaving 10 bases between them. CDR3 length: 14 amino acids. Germline CDR1 and CDR2: MNHEY and SVGAGI. CDR3 in DNA: TGTGCCAGCAGTTTGAAAGATGTCTACAATGAGCAGTTCTTC. Amino acids: CASSLKDVYNEQFF.

At least ten counts were recorded for this clonotype. This chain uses TRBV7-2 with TRBJ2-5; 8 nucleotides match TRBD2. Germline CDR1 is SGHTA and CDR2 is FQGNSA. V trimming: 5 bases; J trimming: 8 bases; junction bases outside the gene matches: 10. CDR3 size: 14 residues. The CDR3 spells CASSPRGGEVTQYF. In DNA, the CDR3 is TGTGCCAGCAGCCCACGGGGGGGGGAGGTAACCCAGTACTTC.

The CDR3 loop is CASSYSRGGGETQYF. The CDR3 DNA reads as TGTGCCAGCAGTTACTCGAGGGGCGGTGGAGAGACCCAGTACTTC. The J gene is TRBJ2-5, the V gene TRBV6-5; D possibly matches TRBD1 or TRBD2 (5 bases each). V lost 0 bases and J lost 4, with 12 bases in between. This CDR3 region has 15 residues. Germline loops: CDR1 MNHEY, CDR2 SVGAGI.

This clonotype was counted ten times or more. This chain connects TRBV20-1 to TRBJ2-3, with D unclear. CDR3 length equals 11 residues. Trimming took off 4 bases at V and 2 bases at J, with 4 bases between the two ends. Germline V gives CDR1 DFQATT, CDR2 SNEGSKA (reference sequence). The CDR3 reads CSATATDTQYF. In DNA, the CDR3 is TGCAGTGCTACGGCCACAGATACGCAGTATTTT.

This clonotype was seen ten or more times. J is TRBJ2-3 and V is TRBV4-2; possibly TRBD1 or TRBD2 for D (7 bases each). Trimming removed 5 bases at V and 5 bases at J, with 17 bases between. The CDR3 is 15 amino acids. Germline values: CDR1 LGHNA, CDR2 YNFKEQ. The DNA of the CDR3 is TGTGCCAGCAGCTCGCAGGGGGGACTACAAGATACGCAGTATTTT. Translation: CASSSQGGLQDTQYF.

This clonotype was seen at least ten times. This sequence joins TRBV7-2 and TRBJ1-6; D not resolved. Germline V gene data show CDR1 as SGHTA and CDR2 as FQGNSA. The V gene lost 1 base and the J gene lost 2 bases, with 9 bases spanning the gap. The CDR3 is 16 residues long. The CDR3 sequence: CASSLGSTPYNSPLHF. The DNA for the CDR3 is TGTGCCAGCAGCTTAGGTAGTACACCCTATAATTCACCCCTCCACTTT.

A few counts support this clonotype. The V call is TRBV6-6, the J call TRBJ1-4; 7 positions agree with TRBD1. The CDR3 loop spans 14 amino acids. Trimming took 4 bases from V and 4 from J; bases not matched to a gene: 3. Germline-derived CDR1 and CDR2 are MNHNY and SVGAGI (reference sequence). The CDR3 sequence is CASSWNRGNEKLFF. CDR3 bases: TGTGCCAGCAGTTGGAACAGGGGTAATGAAAAACTGTTTTTT.

Turning to this clonotype: A junction boundary mismatches the germline segment, possibly from a read error. The rearrangement joins TRBV6-9 to TRBJ2-5; D gene uncertain. Germline CDR1 is MNHGY and CDR2 is SVAAGI. The CDR3 contains 9 residues. This CDR3 is CAGSVTQYF. In nucleotides, the CDR3 is TGTGCCGGCAGCGTCACCCAGTACTTC.

The chain combines TRBV20-1 with TRBJ2-4, with D perhaps being TRBD1 or TRBD2 (6 bases each). The germline CDR1 and CDR2 sequences are DFQATT and SNEGSKA (reference sequence). This CDR3 has 13 residues. The V end was cut by 7 bases, the J end by 3 bases, with 13 bases between. CDR3 in DNA: TGCAGTGTGGGGGCGGGGCTCAAAAACATTCAGTACTTC. Translating it yields CSVGAGLKNIQYF.

This clonotype showed up many times. The V call is TRBV7-2, the J call TRBJ2-1; D is undetermined. The CDR3 contains 13 residues. Germline V gene sequence: CDR1 SGHTA, CDR2 FQGNSA. V was cut by 1 base and J by 12 bases, with 13 bases left in between. CDR3 sequence: CASSLGAGGRQFF. CDR3 coding DNA: TGTGCCAGCAGCTTAGGAGCCGGCGGACGGCAGTTCTTC.

The chain couples TRBV2 to TRBJ1-5, with a possible D match to TRBD1 (5 bases). Germline V gene lookup returns CDR1 SNHLY and CDR2 FYNNEI. The CDR3 runs to 16 residues. Trimming stripped 6 bases from V and 2 bases from J, with 17 bases between. CDR3: CASRITQGPRNQPQHF. The CDR3 region has the DNA TGTGCCAGCAGAATAACTCAGGGACCCCGCAATCAGCCCCAGCATTTT. The full variable domain, its missing parts supplied by reference TRBV2 and TRBJ1-5, is EPEVTQTPSHQVTQMGQEVILRCVPISNHLYFYWYRQILGQKVEFLVSFYNNEISEKSEIFDDQFSVERPDGSNFTLKIRSTKLEDSAMYFCASRITQGPRNQPQHFGDGTRLSIL.

This clonotype was found a few times. V usage is TRBV4-2 and J usage is TRBJ2-1; 7 nucleotides line up with TRBD2. Germline trimming cut 5 bases from V and 5 bases from J; bases unmatched to any gene: 3. The CDR3 extends over 13 amino acids. CDR1 is LGHNA and CDR2 is YNFKEQ in the germline V gene. The CDR3 nucleotides are TGTGCCAGCAGCAGCGGGGACCACAATGAGCAGTTCTTC. Translated, it gives CASSSGDHNEQFF.

This clonotype occurred a few times. The rearrangement uses TRBV20-1 and TRBJ2-7; 8 bases are shared with TRBD1. In germline, CDR1 is DFQATT, CDR2 SNEGSKA (reference sequence). J was trimmed by 2 bases and V by 5 bases; bases with no gene match: 11. The CDR3 length is 15 residues. The CDR3 is CSAHEGPGGPYEQYF. As DNA, the CDR3 is TGCAGTGCTCACGAGGGGCCAGGGGGCCCCTACGAGCAGTACTTC.

This rearrangement joins TRBV3-1 to TRBJ2-3; tentative D call: TRBD2 (5 bases). The CDR3 covers 15 residues. Looked up from germline, CDR1 is LGHDT and CDR2 is YNNKEL (reference sequence). V was trimmed by 3 bases and J by 4 bases, leaving 14 bases between them. The CDR3 sequence is CASSQGLRASDTQYF. The CDR3 bases are TGTGCCAGCAGCCAGGGGTTGCGGGCCTCAGATACGCAGTATTTT.

This clonotype showed up many times. The rearrangement joins TRBV12-3 or TRBV12-4 to TRBJ2-5; 7 nucleotides agree with TRBD2. This CDR3 contains 18 residues. With V trimmed by 5 bases and J by 1 base, 16 bases remained unmatched. As DNA, the CDR3 is TGTGCCAGCAGTCCCCGGCGGCGGGGGATGTTACTCCAAGAGACCCAGTACTTC. This sequence encodes CASSPRRRGMLLQETQYF.

This clonotype appeared a few times. This sequence joins TRBV7-2 and TRBJ2-5; 8 bases fit TRBD2. V gave up 1 base and J gave up 3 bases; unmatched junction bases: 4. The CDR3 is 15 residues long. Germline loops: CDR1 SGHTA, CDR2 FQGNSA. As DNA, the CDR3 is TGTGCCAGCAGCTTAGGGCTTAGCGGGGAAGAGACCCAGTACTTC. Translating it yields CASSLGLSGEETQYF.

This clonotype was recorded a few times. The chain carries TRBV7-2 and TRBJ2-3; the match to TRBD2 covers 9 bases. The CDR3 has 18 amino acids. CDR1 and CDR2 from the germline V gene are SGHTA and FQGNSA. Losses at the gene ends were 5 bases for V and 4 bases for J; bases not matched to a gene: 16. CDR3 sequence: CASSPGSGGPPLPDTQYF. CDR3 DNA sequence: TGTGCCAGCAGCCCAGGCAGCGGGGGGCCTCCCCTCCCAGATACGCAGTATTTT.

This clonotype was seen a few times. The CDR3 DNA is TGCGCCAGCAGCTTGGCGTCAGGGGATCAGCCCCAGCATTTT. Protein: CASSLASGDQPQHF. J is TRBJ1-5 and V is TRBV5-1, with D perhaps matching TRBD1 (6 bases). The V and J ends lost 0 bases and 5 bases respectively, with 9 bases between them. Germline V gives CDR1 SGHRS, CDR2 YFSETQ. CDR3 length equals 14 residues.

There are many counts of this clonotype. This chain joins TRBV2 and TRBJ1-5; D remains ambiguous. Trimming cost V 5 bases and J 5 bases, with 13 bases left between them. The CDR3 is 14 residues long. The germline gives CDR1 SNHLY, CDR2 FYNNEI. The CDR3 region has the DNA TGTGCCAGCAGTATAGGTAGGGCTTATCAGCCCCAGCATTTT. It specifies CASSIGRAYQPQHF.

This clonotype was counted only a few times. The CDR3 sequence is CASSEASAGANVLTF. CDR3 nucleotide sequence: TGTGCCAGCAGTGAAGCCAGTGCTGGGGCCAACGTCCTGACTTTC. The chain recombines TRBV6-4 with TRBJ2-6; D remains ambiguous. Germline values: CDR1 MRHNA, CDR2 SNTAGT. V was pared by 3 bases and J by 2 bases, with 8 bases between. The CDR3 consists of 15 residues.

This clonotype was observed a few times. V gene TRBV6-5 combines with J gene TRBJ1-5; 7 nucleotides match TRBD1. The V segment lost 6 bases and the J segment 4 bases; nucleotides outside the gene matches: 9. The CDR3 covers 15 residues. The germline gives CDR1 MNHEY, CDR2 SVGAGI. The CDR3 is CASRPPGQKNQPQHF. The DNA of the CDR3 is TGTGCCAGCAGGCCTCCGGGACAGAAAAATCAGCCCCAGCATTTT.

Concerning this clonotype: A much bigger clone sits one base away, suggesting this may be a read error. The rearrangement links TRBV6-6 to TRBJ1-5, with D possibly matching TRBD1 (5 bases). The V and J ends lost 8 bases and 6 bases respectively, with 17 bases between them. This CDR3 region has 14 residues. Looked up from germline, CDR1 is MNHNY and CDR2 is SVGAGI (reference sequence). The CDR3 protein is CASSTAGSVQPQHF. In nucleotides, the CDR3 is TGTGCCAGCTCCACCGCAGGGTCGGTTCAGCCCCAGCATTTT.

In its sample, this clonotype was seen a few times. The chain carries TRBV7-9 and TRBJ1-1; D is undetermined. The CDR3 has 13 amino acids. Trimming removed 5 bases from V and 3 bases from J, with 10 bases in between. Germline V gene data show CDR1 as SEHNR and CDR2 as FQNEAQ (reference sequence). The CDR3 DNA reads TGTGCCAGCAGCACCCGTAGCTACACTGAAGCTTTCTTT. Translation gives CASSTRSYTEAFF.

In this sample, this clonotype turned up many times. The CDR3 coding sequence is TGTGCCAGCAGGCAAACAGGCAGCAATCAGCCCCAGCATTTT. Protein sequence: CASRQTGSNQPQHF. The chain links TRBV12-3 or TRBV12-4 to TRBJ1-5, with D possibly being TRBD1 (5 bases). Trimming cost V 6 bases and J 1 base, with 10 bases left between them. CDR3 length: 14 residues.

This clonotype was detected many times. This chain links TRBV20-1 with TRBJ1-4, with a weak D call TRBD1 (5 bases). The CDR3 covers 14 residues. V gave up 5 bases and J gave up 8 bases, with 18 bases separating them. Per germline, CDR1 DFQATT and CDR2 SNEGSKA (reference sequence). The CDR3 DNA sequence: TGCAGTGCTGGGGACCCTGCGGGAGGAGAAAAACTGTTTTTT. This sequence encodes CSAGDPAGGEKLFF.